One sample yielded the 27 T cell receptor beta chains listed below, sequenced in a study of shared clonotypes between healthy human individuals. TCRdb keeps only in-frame clones here, not all; method: immunoSEQ multiplex PCR. The sample gives some 1.1 million clones, approximately 80% of which show up once; over 0.8% is in the top ten. Sequenced material: memory CD4+ T cells from PBMCs. The subset was: CD45RA-negative fraction. These receptors all stem from a man younger than 35 in good health. Some clones in this sample may be carry-over from other donors' samples.

The CDR3 sequence is CASSLNPTAGELFF. For the CDR3, the DNA is TGTGCCAGCAGCTTAAACCCGACTGCCGGGGAGCTGTTTTTT. The rearrangement joins TRBV7-3 to TRBJ2-2, with D unresolved. Trimming took 1 base from V and 6 from J, leaving 9 bases between them. There are 14 residues in the CDR3. The germline V gene has CDR1 SGHTA and CDR2 FQGTGA.

The chain employs TRBV5-1 and TRBJ1-5; D is unclear. Trimming removed 4 bases from V and 7 bases from J, with 15 bases in between. Germline CDR1 is SGHRS and CDR2 is YFSETQ. This CDR3 has 14 residues. The CDR3 region has the DNA TGCGCCAGCAGCCAGGACCAATTCAGCCAGCCCCAGCATTTT. It yields the protein CASSQDQFSQPQHF.

The chain combines TRBV7-9 with TRBJ2-2; 9 nucleotides agree with TRBD1. CDR3 length: 14 residues. The germline V gene has CDR1 SEHNR and CDR2 FQNEAQ (reference sequence). Losses at the gene ends were 5 bases for V and 6 bases for J; bases not matched to a gene: 4. CDR3 sequence: CASSRGTGPGELFF. CDR3 coding DNA: TGTGCCAGCAGCCGCGGGACAGGGCCCGGGGAGCTGTTTTTT. The full variable domain, rest sourced from reference TRBV7-9 and TRBJ2-2, is DTGVSQNPRHKITKRGQNVTFRCDPISEHNRLYWYRQTLGQGPEFLTYFQNEAQLEKSRLLSDRFSAERPKGSFSTLEIQRTEQGDSAMYLCASSRGTGPGELFFGEGSRLTVL.

V is TRBV4-1 and J is TRBJ2-7; D is unresolved. Per the germline V gene, CDR1 is MGHRA and CDR2 is YSYEKL. The CDR3 covers 15 residues. Trimming pared 0 bases from V and 1 base from J, leaving 10 bases between. In nucleotides, the CDR3 is TGCGCCAGCAGCCAAGATCCGACCAGGTCCTACGAGCAGTACTTC. It encodes CASSQDPTRSYEQYF.

Of note for this clone: Other nucleotide sequences from this sample produce the same CDR3. The V and J genes are TRBV4-1 and TRBJ1-3; D is uncertain. The CDR3 is 14 amino acids. V was cut by 2 bases and J by 1 base, with 6 bases left in between. CDR1 and CDR2 (germline): MGHRA, YSYEKL. The CDR3 DNA reads TGCGCCAGCAGCCAACCTGGGTCTGGAAACACCATATATTTT. The encoded protein is CASSQPGSGNTIYF.

With regard to this clone: It is likely a read error: a sequence one base away is far more abundant. The chain employs TRBV9 and TRBJ1-2; D possibly corresponds to TRBD1 (5 bases). Germline CDR1 reads SGDLS; CDR2 reads YYNGEE. There are 16 residues in the CDR3. The CDR3: CATSVGGVQGQYGYTF. CDR3 sequence (DNA): TGTGCCACCAGCGTAGGAGGTGTGCAGGGCCAGTATGGCTACACCTTC.

CDR3 coding DNA: TGTGCCAGCAGGTCCGGGGGCTATAATGAAAAACTGTTTTTT. Translation gives CASRSGGYNEKLFF. The chain is built from TRBV5-5 and TRBJ1-4; TRBD1 is a possible D gene (6 bases). With 5 bases removed from V and 4 bases from J, the gap between germline ends came to 12 bases. The CDR3 spans 14 residues. CDR1 and CDR2 from the germline V gene are SGHKS and YYEKEE (reference sequence).

This rearrangement joins TRBV20-1 to TRBJ1-5; no clear D gene. There are 11 residues in the CDR3. Germline-derived CDR1 and CDR2 are DFQATT and SNEGSKA (reference sequence). The V end lost 3 bases, the J end lost 5 bases, and 5 bases lay between the germline ends. CDR3 region: CSASPDQPQHF. The CDR3 DNA reads TGCAGTGCTAGCCCTGATCAGCCCCAGCATTTT.

The V and J genes are TRBV27 and TRBJ2-1; TRBD2 matches 11 bases. Trimming at V came to 5 bases and at J to 0 bases, leaving 18 bases not matched to a gene. The CDR3 consists of 21 residues. Germline CDR1 MNHEY, CDR2 SMNVEV (reference sequence). For the CDR3, the DNA is TGTGCCAGCAGTCCCCCATACGGGACTAGCGGCCTAACCGGCTCCTACAATGAGCAGTTCTTC. Encoded protein: CASSPPYGTSGLTGSYNEQFF.

Written as DNA, the CDR3 is TGTGCCAGCAGTTTGGGGACTAGCGGGAGAGGGGAGACCCAGTACTTC. Translating it yields CASSLGTSGRGETQYF. The chain carries TRBV27 and TRBJ2-5, with 14 bases that match TRBD2. The CDR3 runs to 16 residues. J was trimmed by 5 bases and V by 3 bases; bases with no gene match: 5. Germline V CDR1 and CDR2: MNHEY, SMNVEV (reference sequence).

The chain's CDR3 is CSVWEEYEKLFF. The CDR3 nucleotides read TGCAGCGTTTGGGAGGAATATGAAAAACTGTTTTTT. This chain uses TRBV29-1 with TRBJ1-4; D gene ambiguous. The germline V and J ends were trimmed by 5 bases and 6 bases, with 10 bases remaining between them. The CDR3 is 12 residues long. In germline, CDR1 is SQVTM, CDR2 ANQGSEA. The full variable domain, with the rest looked up from reference TRBV29-1 and TRBJ1-4, is SAVISQKPSRDICQRGTSLTIQCQVDSQVTMMFWYRQQPGQSLTLIATANQGSEATYESGFVIDKFPISRPNLTFSTLTVSNMSPEDSSIYLCSVWEEYEKLFFGSGTQLSVL.

The rearrangement uses TRBV7-3 and TRBJ2-1; 7 bases align to TRBD2. CDR1 is SGHTA, CDR2 FQGTGA, per germline. V lost 5 bases to trimming and J lost 4 bases; unmatched junction nucleotides: 5. CDR3 length equals 14 residues. The CDR3 DNA reads TGTGCCAGCAGCGGCGGGACTACTTACAATGAGCAGTTCTTC. Amino acids: CASSGGTTYNEQFF.

The chain recombines TRBV6-5 with TRBJ1-1; unclear D gene. The CDR3 contains 13 residues. Germline loops: CDR1 MNHEY, CDR2 SVGAGI. Trimming pared 5 bases from V and 1 base from J, leaving 8 bases between. The CDR3 DNA is TGTGCCAGCAGTCTGGACGGGAACACTGAAGCTTTCTTT. Translated: CASSLDGNTEAFF.

V gene TRBV29-1 combines with J gene TRBJ2-3, with D maybe TRBD1 (5 bases). This CDR3 has 13 amino acids. V dropped 6 bases and J dropped 0 bases, with 10 bases sitting between them. Looked up from germline, CDR1 is SQVTM and CDR2 is ANQGSEA. CDR3 bases: TGCAGCGTAACCAGGGATAGCACAGATACGCAGTATTTT. It is translated as CSVTRDSTDTQYF.

The CDR3 is CASSSPPTDTQYF. The CDR3 nucleotides are TGCGCCAGCAGCTCTCCACCCACAGATACGCAGTATTTT. The rearrangement links TRBV5-1 to TRBJ2-3; the D is unclear. Trimming left V 3 bases short and J 2 bases short, with 7 bases between. The CDR3 has 13 residues. CDR1 is SGHRS, CDR2 YFSETQ, per germline.

This clone has more than one count but fewer than ten. This chain connects TRBV6-6 to TRBJ2-4; D uncertain. The CDR3 runs 16 residues. V shed 0 bases and J shed 6 bases, with 15 bases lying between them. The germline V gene encodes CDR1 MNHNY and CDR2 SVGAGI (reference sequence). CDR3 sequence reads: CASSYSTALMGNIQYF. The CDR3 DNA reads as TGTGCCAGCAGTTACTCGACCGCTCTAATGGGAAACATTCAGTACTTC.

V and J are TRBV10-3 and TRBJ2-1; perhaps D is TRBD1 or TRBD2 (5 bases each). In germline, CDR1 is ENHRY, CDR2 SYGVKD. Trimming stripped 5 bases from V and 8 bases from J, with 19 bases between. The CDR3 has 15 amino acids. The CDR3 sequence is CAISTSGRTGDEQFF. DNA of the CDR3: TGTGCCATCAGTACATCAGGGAGAACGGGCGATGAGCAGTTCTTC.

The genes are TRBV4-2 and TRBJ2-3; D is perhaps TRBD1 or TRBD2 (7 bases each). The CDR3 extends over 16 amino acids. V was shortened by 1 base and J by 5 bases, with 16 bases between the two germline ends. From germline, CDR1 is LGHNA and CDR2 YNFKEQ. CDR3 sequence: CASSQGAAGGGDTQYF. The CDR3 DNA is TGTGCCAGCAGCCAAGGTGCGGCAGGGGGGGGAGATACGCAGTATTTT.

The V call is TRBV27, the J call TRBJ2-1; 7 bases match TRBD2. The CDR3 runs 15 residues. Trimming took 5 bases from V and 2 from J; bases not matched to a gene: 6. CDR1 MNHEY and CDR2 SMNVEV come from the germline V gene (reference sequence). In DNA, the CDR3 is TGTGCCAGCAGTCCCCGCAGCGGGACCTACAATGAGCAGTTCTTC. Translating gives CASSPRSGTYNEQFF.

The chain uses TRBV18 and TRBJ2-7; 11 positions match TRBD1. This CDR3 has 16 residues. V lost 0 bases, J lost 6 bases, and 7 bases stayed unmatched. Germline values: CDR1 KGHSH, CDR2 LQKENI. The CDR3 loop is CASSPPGQGVAGEQYF. CDR3 DNA sequence: TGTGCCAGCTCACCACCGGGACAGGGGGTAGCGGGCGAGCAGTACTTC.

This chain links TRBV7-2 with TRBJ2-2; 8 bases map to TRBD2. The junction had 3 bases not matched to a gene; V was cut back by 2 bases and J by 4 bases. Germline V gene lookup returns CDR1 SGHTA and CDR2 FQGNSA. The CDR3 is 15 residues long. CDR3 region: CASSLSGSITGELFF. The CDR3 DNA reads as TGTGCCAGCAGCTTAAGCGGGAGTATCACCGGGGAGCTGTTTTTT.

V and J are TRBV30 and TRBJ2-1; 13 bases line up with TRBD2. This CDR3 is 16 amino acids long. V shed 0 bases, J shed 10 bases, and the junction held 9 bases outside the gene matches. Germline V lookup: CDR1 GTSNPN, CDR2 SVGIG (reference sequence). In DNA, the CDR3 is TGTGCCTGGAGTGTACTCTGGACTAGCGGGAGCAACGAGCAGTTCTTC. It translates to CAWSVLWTSGSNEQFF.

This clone was observed a single time. The genes are TRBV4-2 and TRBJ2-5; 9 bases map to TRBD1. The J segment lost 4 bases and the V segment lost 0 bases, leaving 6 bases of the junction unmatched. Germline lookup yields CDR1 LGHNA and CDR2 YNFKEQ. This CDR3 spans 16 amino acids. CDR3 coding DNA: TGTGCCAGCAGCCAAGAGAAAGACAGGGGGGGAGAGACCCAGTACTTC. Translated, it gives CASSQEKDRGGETQYF.

This clone was seen only a few times. The chain uses TRBV7-9 and TRBJ2-1; D possibly corresponds to TRBD2 (6 bases). The length of the CDR3 is 14 residues. Trimming shortened V by 5 bases and J by 7 bases, and 15 bases separated the two germline ends. Germline CDR1 is SEHNR and CDR2 is FQNEAQ (reference sequence). Here the CDR3 DNA reads TGTGCCAGCAGCCCGACGACTAGGTCAAATGAGCAGTTCTTC. It yields the protein CASSPTTRSNEQFF.

V usage is TRBV19 and J usage is TRBJ2-7; TRBD1 matches 9 bases. Germline V gene data show CDR1 as LNHDA and CDR2 as SQIVND (reference sequence). The CDR3 length is 15 residues. The J segment lost 3 bases and the V segment lost 5 bases, leaving 8 bases of the junction unmatched. The CDR3 coding sequence is TGTGCCAGTAGTTGGTCGGGGACAGGGAACTACGAGCAGTACTTC. Its translation is CASSWSGTGNYEQYF.

This rearrangement joins TRBV6-1 to TRBJ2-7; TRBD1 is a possible D gene (5 bases). Germline-derived CDR1 and CDR2 are MNHNS and SASEGT. V lost 10 bases, J lost 6 bases, and 16 bases lay in between. CDR3 length equals 12 residues. For the CDR3, the DNA is TGTGCCATAAGGGCAGCAGGGCGCGAGCAGTACTTC. Its translation: CAIRAAGREQYF.

The gene calls are TRBV5-4 and TRBJ2-3; D perhaps matches TRBD2 (6 bases). The ends were cut back, 4 bases at V and 6 bases at J, with 21 bases in the middle. From germline, CDR1 is SGHNT and CDR2 YYREEE (reference sequence). CDR3 length equals 16 residues. The CDR3 DNA reads as TGTGCCAGCAGCGCAGAAGGTAGGAGGGCACCTGATACGCAGTATTTT. Translated: CASSAEGRRAPDTQYF.